The source of this T cell receptor (beta chain) is a study of cytomegalovirus exposure and HLA in healthy donors. Study-level findings and limits: Presence/absence comparisons presumed near-even sequencing depth among donors. In an earlier analysis, in several hundred donors, most V segments appeared productive either ~90% or ~30% of the time. Reports showed the classifier diagnosing cytomegalovirus status with high specificity and sensitivity.

V was pared by 2 bases and J by 4 bases, with 7 bases between. This CDR3 has 13 residues. Looked up from germline, CDR1 is SGHRS and CDR2 is YFSETQ. The PCR ran on 60 Vbeta and 13 Jbeta primers. Produced via immunoSEQ multiplex PCR; TCRdb's table is partial and in-frame only. The sample carries 100,000 or so clones, roughly 72% recorded once. A note on this clone: Its specificity is not known.

This TCR derives from a man aged 30 to 39 in good health and CMV-seropositive. The chain links TRBV5-1 to TRBJ2-1; D is uncertain. Sequencing was performed on PBMCs. CDR3 loop: CASSLSAYNEQFF. The CDR3 DNA sequence: TGCGCCAGCAGCTTATCCGCGTACAATGAGCAGTTCTTC. Full variable domain (missing parts from reference TRBV5-1 and TRBJ2-1): KAGVTQTPRYLIKTRGQQVTLSCSPISGHRSVSWYQQTPGQGLQFLFEYFSETQRNKGNFPGRFSGRQFSNSRSEMNVSTLELGDSALYLCASSLSAYNEQFFGPGTRLTVL.